Listed here is a single TCR beta chain. As yet, its antigen is unknown. Measured with immunoSEQ multiplex PCR; TCRdb has only the in-frame clones, and not every one. The table lists some 38,000 clones, around 89% of them singletons. A history of autoimmune disease or systemic immunosuppression excluded patients. Blood specimens came from baseline, cycle 4 day 1, and cycle 7 day 1. The source of the sample is a study of OX40 agonist ivuxolimab in advanced cancers. Across the whole study: The study gave patients intravenous ivuxolimab at 0.01 to 10 mg/kg every 2 weeks. Overall study findings and caveats: There were, on average, more expanded clones in CD8+ T cells than in CD4+.

From germline, CDR1 is SGHTA and CDR2 FQGNSA. CDR3 length: 15 amino acids. Losses at the gene ends were 3 bases for V and 2 bases for J; bases not matched to a gene: 4. The chain has TRBV7-2 and TRBJ2-1; 7 nucleotides match TRBD2. The sequence derives from an adult with an advanced solid tumor such as melanoma, head and neck, liver or kidney cancer. The sample was CD4+ or CD8+ T cells sorted from blood, taken in a trial of the OX40 agonist ivuxolimab. The DNA of the CDR3 is TGTGCCAGCAGCTTTAGTGGGGGGGCCTACAATGAGCAGTTCTTC. Its translation is CASSFSGGAYNEQFF.